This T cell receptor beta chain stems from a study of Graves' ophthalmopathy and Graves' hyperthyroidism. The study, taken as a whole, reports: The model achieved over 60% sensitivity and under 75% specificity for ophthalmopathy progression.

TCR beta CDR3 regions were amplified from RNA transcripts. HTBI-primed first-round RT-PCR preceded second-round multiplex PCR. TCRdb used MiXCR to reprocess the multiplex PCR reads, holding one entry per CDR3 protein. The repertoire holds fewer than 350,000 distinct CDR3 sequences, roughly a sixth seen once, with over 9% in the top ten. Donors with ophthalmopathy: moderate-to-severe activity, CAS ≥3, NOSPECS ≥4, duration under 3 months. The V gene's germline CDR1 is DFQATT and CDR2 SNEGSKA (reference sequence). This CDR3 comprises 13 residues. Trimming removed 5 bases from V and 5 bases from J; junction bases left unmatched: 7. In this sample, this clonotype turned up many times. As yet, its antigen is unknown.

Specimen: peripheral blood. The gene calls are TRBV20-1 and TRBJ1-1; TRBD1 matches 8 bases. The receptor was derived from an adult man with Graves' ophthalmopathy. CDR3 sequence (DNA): TGCAGTGCTCCGACAGGGGTTGCAACTGAAGCTTTCTTT. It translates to CSAPTGVATEAFF.